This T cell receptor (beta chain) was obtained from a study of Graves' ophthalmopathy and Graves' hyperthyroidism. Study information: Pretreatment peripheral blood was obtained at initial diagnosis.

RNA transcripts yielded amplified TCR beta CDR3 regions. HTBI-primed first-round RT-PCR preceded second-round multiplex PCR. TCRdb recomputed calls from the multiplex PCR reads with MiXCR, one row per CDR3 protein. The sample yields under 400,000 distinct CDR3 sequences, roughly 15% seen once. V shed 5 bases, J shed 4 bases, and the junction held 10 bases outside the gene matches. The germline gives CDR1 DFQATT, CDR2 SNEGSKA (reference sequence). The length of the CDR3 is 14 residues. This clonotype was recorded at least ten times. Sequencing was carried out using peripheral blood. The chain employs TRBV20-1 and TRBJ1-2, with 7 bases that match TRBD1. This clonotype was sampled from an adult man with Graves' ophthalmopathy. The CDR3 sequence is CSARIIQGPYGYTF. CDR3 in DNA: TGCAGTGCTCGAATAATACAGGGGCCCTATGGCTACACCTTC.